This T cell receptor (beta chain) was captured in a study of B cell selection in AIRE deficiency. V was shortened by 4 bases and J by 0 bases, with 16 bases between the two germline ends. This CDR3 region has 16 residues. Germline CDR1 reads MNHEY; CDR2 reads SMNVEV (reference sequence). Study observations and caveats: CDR3s were shorter in shared Treg sequences, reflecting few non-templated nucleotide insertions. Approximately 32% of healthy-donor shared Treg TCRbeta sequences appeared in patient Tconv cells.

To note about this clone: The antigen remains undetermined.

Assay: immunoSEQ multiplex PCR; the TCRdb copy retains only in-frame clones and omits some. Of around 1,500 clones in the sample, around four fifths are singletons; the top ten hold about 1.8%. Regulatory T cells were sorted as CD4+CD25hiCD127low/negative cells. The receptor was isolated from a human donor in good health. Material: CD4+CD25+ Tregs sorted from PBMCs. The chain links TRBV27 to TRBJ2-7, with TRBD2 as a possible D gene (5 bases). Here the CDR3 reads CASSSLAAMNSYEQYF. CDR3 sequence (DNA): TGTGCCAGCAGTTCGCTAGCTGCAATGAACTCCTACGAGCAGTACTTC.